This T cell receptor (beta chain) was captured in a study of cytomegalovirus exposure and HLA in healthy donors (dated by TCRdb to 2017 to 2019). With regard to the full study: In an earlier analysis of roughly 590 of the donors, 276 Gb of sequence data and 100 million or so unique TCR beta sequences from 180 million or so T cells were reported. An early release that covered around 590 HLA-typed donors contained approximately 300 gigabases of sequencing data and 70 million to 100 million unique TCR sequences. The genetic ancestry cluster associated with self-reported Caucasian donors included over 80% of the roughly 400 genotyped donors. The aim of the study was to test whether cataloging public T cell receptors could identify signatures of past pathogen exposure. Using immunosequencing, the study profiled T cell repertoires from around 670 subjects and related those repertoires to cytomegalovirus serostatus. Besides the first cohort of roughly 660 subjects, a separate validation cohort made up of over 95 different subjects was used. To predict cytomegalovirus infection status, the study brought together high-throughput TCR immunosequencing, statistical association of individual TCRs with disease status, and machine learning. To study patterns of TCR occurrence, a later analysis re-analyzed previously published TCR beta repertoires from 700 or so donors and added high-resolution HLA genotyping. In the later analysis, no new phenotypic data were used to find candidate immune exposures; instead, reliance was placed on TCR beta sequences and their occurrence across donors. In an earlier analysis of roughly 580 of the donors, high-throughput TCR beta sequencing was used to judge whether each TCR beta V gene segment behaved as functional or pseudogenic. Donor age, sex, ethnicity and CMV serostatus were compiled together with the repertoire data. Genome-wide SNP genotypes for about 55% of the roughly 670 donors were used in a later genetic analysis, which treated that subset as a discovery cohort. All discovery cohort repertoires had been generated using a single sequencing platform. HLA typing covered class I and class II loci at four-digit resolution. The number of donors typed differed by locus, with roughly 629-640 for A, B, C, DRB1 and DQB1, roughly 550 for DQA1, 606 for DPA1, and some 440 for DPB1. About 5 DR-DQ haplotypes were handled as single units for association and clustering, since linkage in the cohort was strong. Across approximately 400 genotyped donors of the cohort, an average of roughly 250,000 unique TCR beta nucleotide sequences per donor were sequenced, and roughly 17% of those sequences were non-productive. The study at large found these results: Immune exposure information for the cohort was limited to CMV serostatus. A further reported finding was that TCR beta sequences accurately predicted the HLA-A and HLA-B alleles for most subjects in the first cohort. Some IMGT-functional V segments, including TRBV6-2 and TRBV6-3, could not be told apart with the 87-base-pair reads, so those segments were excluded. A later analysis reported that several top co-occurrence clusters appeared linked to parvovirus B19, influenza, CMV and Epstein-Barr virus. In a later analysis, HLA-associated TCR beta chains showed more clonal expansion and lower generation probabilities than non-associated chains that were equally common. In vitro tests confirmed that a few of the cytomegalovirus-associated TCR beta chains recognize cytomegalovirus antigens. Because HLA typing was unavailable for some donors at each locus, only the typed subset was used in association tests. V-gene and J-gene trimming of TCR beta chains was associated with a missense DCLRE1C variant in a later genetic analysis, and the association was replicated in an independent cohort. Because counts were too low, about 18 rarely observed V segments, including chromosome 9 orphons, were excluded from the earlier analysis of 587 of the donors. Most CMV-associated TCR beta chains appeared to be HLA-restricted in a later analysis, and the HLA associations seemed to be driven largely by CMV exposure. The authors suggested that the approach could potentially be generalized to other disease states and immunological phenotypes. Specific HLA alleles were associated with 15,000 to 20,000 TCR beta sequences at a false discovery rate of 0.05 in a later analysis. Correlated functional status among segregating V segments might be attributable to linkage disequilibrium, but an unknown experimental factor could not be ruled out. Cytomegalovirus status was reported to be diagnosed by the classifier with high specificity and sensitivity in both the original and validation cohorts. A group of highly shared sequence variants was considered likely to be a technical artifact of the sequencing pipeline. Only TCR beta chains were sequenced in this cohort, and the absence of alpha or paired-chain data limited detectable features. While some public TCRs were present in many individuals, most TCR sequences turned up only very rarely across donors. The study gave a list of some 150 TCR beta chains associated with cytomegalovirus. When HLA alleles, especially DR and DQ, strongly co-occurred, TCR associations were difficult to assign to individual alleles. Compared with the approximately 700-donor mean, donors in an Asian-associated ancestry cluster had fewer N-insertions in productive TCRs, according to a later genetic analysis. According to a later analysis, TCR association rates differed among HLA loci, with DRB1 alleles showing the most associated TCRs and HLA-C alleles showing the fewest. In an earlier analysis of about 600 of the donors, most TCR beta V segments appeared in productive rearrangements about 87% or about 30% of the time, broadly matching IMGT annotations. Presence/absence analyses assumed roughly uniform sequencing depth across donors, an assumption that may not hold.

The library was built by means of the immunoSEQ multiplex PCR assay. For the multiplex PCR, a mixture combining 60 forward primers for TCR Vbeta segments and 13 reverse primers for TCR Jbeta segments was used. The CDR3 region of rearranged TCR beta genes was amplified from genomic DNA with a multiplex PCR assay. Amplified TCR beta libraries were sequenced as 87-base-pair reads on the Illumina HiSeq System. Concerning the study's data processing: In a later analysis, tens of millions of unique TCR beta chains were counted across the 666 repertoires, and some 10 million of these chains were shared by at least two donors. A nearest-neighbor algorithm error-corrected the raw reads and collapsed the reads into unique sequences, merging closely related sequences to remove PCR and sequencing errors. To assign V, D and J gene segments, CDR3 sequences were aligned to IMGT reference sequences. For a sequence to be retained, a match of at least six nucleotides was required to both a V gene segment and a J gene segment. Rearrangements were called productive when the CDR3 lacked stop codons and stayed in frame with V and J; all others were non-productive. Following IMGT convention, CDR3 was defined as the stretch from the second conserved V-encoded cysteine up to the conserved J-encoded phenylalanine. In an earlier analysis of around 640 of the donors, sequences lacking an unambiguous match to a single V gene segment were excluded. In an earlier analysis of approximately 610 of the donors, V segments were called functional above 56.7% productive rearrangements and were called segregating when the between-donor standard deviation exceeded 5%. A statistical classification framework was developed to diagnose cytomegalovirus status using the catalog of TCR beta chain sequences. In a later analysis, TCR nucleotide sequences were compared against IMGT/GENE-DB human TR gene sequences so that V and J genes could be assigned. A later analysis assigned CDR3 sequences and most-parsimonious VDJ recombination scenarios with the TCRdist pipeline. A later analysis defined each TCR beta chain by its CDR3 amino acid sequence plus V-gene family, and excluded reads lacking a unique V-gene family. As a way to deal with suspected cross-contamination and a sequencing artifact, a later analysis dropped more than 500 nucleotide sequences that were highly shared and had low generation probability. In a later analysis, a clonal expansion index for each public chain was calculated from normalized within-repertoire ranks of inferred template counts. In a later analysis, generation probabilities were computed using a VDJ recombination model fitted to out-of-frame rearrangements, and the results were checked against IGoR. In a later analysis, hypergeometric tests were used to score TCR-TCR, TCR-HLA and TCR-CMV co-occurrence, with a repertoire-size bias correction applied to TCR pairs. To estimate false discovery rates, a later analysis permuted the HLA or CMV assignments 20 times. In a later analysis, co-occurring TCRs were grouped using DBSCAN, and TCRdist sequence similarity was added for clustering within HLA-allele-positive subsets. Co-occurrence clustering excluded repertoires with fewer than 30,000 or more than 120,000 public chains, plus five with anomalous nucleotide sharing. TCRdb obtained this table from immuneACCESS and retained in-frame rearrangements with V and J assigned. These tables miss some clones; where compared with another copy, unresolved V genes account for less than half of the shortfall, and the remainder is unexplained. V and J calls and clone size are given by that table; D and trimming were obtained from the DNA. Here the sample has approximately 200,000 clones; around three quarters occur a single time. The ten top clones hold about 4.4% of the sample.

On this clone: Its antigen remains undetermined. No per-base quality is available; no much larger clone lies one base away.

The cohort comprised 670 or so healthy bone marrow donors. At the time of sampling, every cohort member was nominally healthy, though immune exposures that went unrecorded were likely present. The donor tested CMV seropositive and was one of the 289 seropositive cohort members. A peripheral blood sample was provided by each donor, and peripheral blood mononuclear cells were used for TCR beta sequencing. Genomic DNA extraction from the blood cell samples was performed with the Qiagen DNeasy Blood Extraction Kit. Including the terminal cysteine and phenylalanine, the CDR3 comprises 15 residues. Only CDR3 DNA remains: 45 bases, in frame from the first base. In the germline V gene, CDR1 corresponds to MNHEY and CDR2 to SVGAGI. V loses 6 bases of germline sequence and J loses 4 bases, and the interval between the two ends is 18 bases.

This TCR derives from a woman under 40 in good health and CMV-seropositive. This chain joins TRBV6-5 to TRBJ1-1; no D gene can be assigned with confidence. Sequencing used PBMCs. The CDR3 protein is CASSQTTGWATEAFF. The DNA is TGTGCCAGCAGCCAAACAACGGGGTGGGCCACTGAAGCTTTCTTT.